These 3 T cell receptor beta chains were sequenced from one sample in a study of shared clonotypes between healthy human individuals. Clones were sequenced by immunoSEQ multiplex PCR, and TCRdb holds only the in-frame ones, with some missing. The sample shows 500,000 to 550,000 clones, 95% to 96% of them seen only once. The specimen sequenced was naive CD4+ T cells sorted from blood. Subset meaning: CD45RA+ positively selected. Receptors were obtained from a woman in her 30s in good health.

The rearrangement links TRBV28 to TRBJ1-1; D call uncertain. CDR1 and CDR2 (germline): MDHEN, SYDVKM. Trimming stripped 10 bases from V and 8 bases from J, with 17 bases between. This CDR3 is 12 amino acids long. The CDR3 nucleotides are TGTGCCACCCTACAGTTGCTCTCGGAAGCTTTCTTT. Protein: CATLQLLSEAFF.

V is TRBV20-1 and J is TRBJ2-5; no clear D gene. The tail of the sequence fits TRBJ2-7 better, so the J call may be wrong. The CDR3 sequence is 11 residues long. Germline CDR1 is DFQATT and CDR2 is SNEGSKA (reference sequence). The DNA for the CDR3 is TGCAGTGCCAGACGACGCTTCGAGCAGTACTTC. The encoded protein is CSARRRFEQYF.

This rearrangement joins TRBV7-2 to TRBJ2-5, with 14 bases aligning to TRBD2. The J call may be mistaken, given a closer DNA end match to TRBJ2-7. Germline CDR1 SGHTA, CDR2 FQGNSA. This CDR3 is built from 15 residues. This CDR3 reads CASSFGLAGGYEQYF. The CDR3 nucleotides read TGTGCCAGCAGCTTCGGACTAGCGGGAGGCTACGAGCAGTACTTC.